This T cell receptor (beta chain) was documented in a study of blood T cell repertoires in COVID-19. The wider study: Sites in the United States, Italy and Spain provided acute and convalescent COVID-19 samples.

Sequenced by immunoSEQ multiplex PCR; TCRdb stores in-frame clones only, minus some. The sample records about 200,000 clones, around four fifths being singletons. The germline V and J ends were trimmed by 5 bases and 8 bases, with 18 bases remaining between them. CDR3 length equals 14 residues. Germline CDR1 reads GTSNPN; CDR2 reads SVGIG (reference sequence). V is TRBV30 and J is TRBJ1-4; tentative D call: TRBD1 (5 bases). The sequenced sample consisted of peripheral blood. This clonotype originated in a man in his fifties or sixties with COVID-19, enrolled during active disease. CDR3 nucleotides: TGTGCCTGGGGTTCCGGGACTGGAGTCGAAAAACTGTTTTTT. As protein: CAWGSGTGVEKLFF.